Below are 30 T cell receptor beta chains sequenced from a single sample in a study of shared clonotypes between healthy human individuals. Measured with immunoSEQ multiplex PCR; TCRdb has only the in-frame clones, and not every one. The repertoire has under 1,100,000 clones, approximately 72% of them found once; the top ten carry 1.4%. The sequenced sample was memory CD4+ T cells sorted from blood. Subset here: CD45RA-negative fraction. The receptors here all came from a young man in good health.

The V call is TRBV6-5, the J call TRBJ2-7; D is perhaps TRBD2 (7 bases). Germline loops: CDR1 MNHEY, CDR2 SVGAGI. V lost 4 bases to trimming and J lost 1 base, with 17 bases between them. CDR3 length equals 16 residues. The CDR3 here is CASSSVRGGASYEQYF. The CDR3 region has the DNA TGTGCCAGCAGTTCCGTTAGGGGGGGGGCGTCCTACGAGCAGTACTTC.

CDR3 nucleotides: TGTGCCACCCGGGACAGGGGATCGTCTGAAGCTTTCTTT. Its protein is CATRDRGSSEAFF. The genes are TRBV19 and TRBJ1-1, with 10 bases aligning to TRBD1. V lost 10 bases, J lost 6 bases, and 8 bases stayed unmatched. The V gene's germline CDR1 is LNHDA and CDR2 SQIVND (reference sequence). The CDR3 runs to 13 residues.

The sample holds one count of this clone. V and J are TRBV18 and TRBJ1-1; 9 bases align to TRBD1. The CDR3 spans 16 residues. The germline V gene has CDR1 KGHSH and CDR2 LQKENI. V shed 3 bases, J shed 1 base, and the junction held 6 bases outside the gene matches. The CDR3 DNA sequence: TGTGCCAGCTCACCCTTAGGACAGGGGAGGAACACTGAAGCTTTCTTT. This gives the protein CASSPLGQGRNTEAFF.

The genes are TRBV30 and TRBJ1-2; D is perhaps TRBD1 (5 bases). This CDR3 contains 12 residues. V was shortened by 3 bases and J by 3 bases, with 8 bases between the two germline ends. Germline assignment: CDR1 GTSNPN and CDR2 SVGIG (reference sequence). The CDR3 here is CAWRDIYYGYTF. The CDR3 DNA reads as TGTGCCTGGAGGGACATTTACTATGGCTACACCTTC.

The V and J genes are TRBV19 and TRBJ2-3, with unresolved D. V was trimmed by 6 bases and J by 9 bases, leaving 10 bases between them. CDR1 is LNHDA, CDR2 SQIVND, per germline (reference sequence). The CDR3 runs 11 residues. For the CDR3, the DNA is TGTGCCAGTAGGCTGGGCAACACGCAGTATTTT. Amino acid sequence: CASRLGNTQYF.

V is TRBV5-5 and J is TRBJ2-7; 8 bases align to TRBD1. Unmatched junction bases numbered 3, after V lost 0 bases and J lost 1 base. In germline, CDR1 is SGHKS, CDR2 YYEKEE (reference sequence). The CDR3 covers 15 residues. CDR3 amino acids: CASSLGQGKSYEQYF. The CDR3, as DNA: TGTGCCAGCAGCTTGGGACAGGGGAAGTCCTACGAGCAGTACTTC.

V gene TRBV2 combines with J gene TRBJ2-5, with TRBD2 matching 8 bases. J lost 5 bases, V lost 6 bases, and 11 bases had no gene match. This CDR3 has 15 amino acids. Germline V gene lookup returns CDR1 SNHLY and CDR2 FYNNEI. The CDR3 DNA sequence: TGTGCCAGCAGACCGGTGAGCGGGAGTTGGGAGACCCAGTACTTC. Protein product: CASRPVSGSWETQYF.

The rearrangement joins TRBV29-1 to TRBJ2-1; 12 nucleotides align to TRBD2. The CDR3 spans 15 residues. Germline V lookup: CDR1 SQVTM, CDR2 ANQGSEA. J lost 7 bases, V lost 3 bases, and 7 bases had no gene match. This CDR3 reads CSVDSSGGAGNEQFF. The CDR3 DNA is TGCAGCGTTGATTCTAGCGGGGGGGCTGGGAATGAGCAGTTCTTC.

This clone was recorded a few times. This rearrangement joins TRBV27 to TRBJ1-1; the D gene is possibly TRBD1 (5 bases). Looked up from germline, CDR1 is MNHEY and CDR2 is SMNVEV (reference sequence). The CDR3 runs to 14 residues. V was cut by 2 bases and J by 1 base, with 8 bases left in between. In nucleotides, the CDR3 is TGTGCCAGCAGTTTAGACGGGGGGAACACTGAAGCTTTCTTT. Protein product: CASSLDGGNTEAFF.

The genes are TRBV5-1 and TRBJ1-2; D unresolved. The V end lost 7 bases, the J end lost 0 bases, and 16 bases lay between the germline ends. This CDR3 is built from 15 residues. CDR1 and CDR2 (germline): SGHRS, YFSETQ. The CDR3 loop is CASQVQTSSNYGYTF. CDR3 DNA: TGCGCCAGCCAGGTCCAGACTTCTTCTAACTATGGCTACACCTTC.

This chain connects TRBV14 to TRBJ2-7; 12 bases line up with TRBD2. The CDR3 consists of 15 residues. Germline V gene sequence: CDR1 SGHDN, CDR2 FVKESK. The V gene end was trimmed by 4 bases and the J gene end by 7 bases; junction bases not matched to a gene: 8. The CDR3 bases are TGTGCCAGCAGCCTCGGACTAGCGGGAACAGAAGAGCAGTACTTC. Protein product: CASSLGLAGTEEQYF.

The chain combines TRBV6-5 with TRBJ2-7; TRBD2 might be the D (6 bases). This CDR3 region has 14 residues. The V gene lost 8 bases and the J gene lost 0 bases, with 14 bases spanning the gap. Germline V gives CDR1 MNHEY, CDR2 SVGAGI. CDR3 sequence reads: CASRPGESSYEQYF. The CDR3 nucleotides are TGTGCCAGCCGACCGGGGGAAAGCTCCTACGAGCAGTACTTC.

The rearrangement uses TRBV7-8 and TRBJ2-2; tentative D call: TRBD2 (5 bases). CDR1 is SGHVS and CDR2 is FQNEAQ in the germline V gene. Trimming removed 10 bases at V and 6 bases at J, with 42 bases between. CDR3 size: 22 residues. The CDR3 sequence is CANKSSEEGENIFPLFAGELFF. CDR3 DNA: TGTGCCAACAAGTCCTCTGAAGAGGGCGAGAACATCTTCCCCCTCTTCGCCGGGGAGCTGTTTTTT. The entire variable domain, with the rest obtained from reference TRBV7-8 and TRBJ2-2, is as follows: GAGVSQSPRYKVAKRGQDVALRCDPISGHVSLFWYQQALGQGPEFLTYFQNEAQLDKSGLPSDRFFAERPEGSVSTLKIQRTQQEDSAVYLCANKSSEEGENIFPLFAGELFFGEGSRLTVL.

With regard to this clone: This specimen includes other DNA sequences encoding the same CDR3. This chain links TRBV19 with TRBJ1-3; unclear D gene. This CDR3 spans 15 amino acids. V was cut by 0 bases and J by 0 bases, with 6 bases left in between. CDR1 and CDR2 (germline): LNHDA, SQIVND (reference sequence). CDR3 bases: TGTGCCAGTAGTATAGACGGATCCTCTGGAAACACCATATATTTT. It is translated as CASSIDGSSGNTIYF.

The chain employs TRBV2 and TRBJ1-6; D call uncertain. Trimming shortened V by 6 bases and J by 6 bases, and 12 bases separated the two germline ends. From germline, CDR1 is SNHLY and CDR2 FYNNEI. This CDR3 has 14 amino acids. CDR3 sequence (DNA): TGTGCCAGCAGGATACAAGCGGCTAATTCACCCCTCCACTTT. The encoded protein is CASRIQAANSPLHF. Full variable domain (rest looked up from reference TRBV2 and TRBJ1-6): EPEVTQTPSHQVTQMGQEVILRCVPISNHLYFYWYRQILGQKVEFLVSFYNNEISEKSEIFDDQFSVERPDGSNFTLKIRSTKLEDSAMYFCASRIQAANSPLHFGNGTRLTVT.

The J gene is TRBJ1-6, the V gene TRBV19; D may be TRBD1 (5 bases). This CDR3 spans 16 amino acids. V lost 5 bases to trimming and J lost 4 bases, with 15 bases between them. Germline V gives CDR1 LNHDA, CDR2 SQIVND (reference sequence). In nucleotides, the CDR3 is TGTGCCAGTAGTGAGGGCGGGACTGCTTATAATTCACCCCTCCACTTT. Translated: CASSEGGTAYNSPLHF.

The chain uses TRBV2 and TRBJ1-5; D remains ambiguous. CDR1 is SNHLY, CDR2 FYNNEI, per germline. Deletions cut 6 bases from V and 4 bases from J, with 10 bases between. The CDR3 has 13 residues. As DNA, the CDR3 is TGTGCCAGCAGGGACTGGTTAAATCAGCCCCAGCATTTT. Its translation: CASRDWLNQPQHF.

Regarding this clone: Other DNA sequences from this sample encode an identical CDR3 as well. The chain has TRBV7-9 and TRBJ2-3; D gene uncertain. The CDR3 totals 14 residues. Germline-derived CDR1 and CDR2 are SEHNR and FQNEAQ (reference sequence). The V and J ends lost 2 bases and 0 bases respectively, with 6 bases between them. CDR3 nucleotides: TGTGCCAGCAGCTTACGTGGGAGCACAGATACGCAGTATTTT. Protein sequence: CASSLRGSTDTQYF.

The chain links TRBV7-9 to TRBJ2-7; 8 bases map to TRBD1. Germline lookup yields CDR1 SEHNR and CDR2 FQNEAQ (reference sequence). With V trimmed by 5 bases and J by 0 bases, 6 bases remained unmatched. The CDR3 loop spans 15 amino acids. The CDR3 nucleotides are TGTGCCAGCAGCCTTGGGACAGGACGCTCCTACGAGCAGTACTTC. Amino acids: CASSLGTGRSYEQYF.

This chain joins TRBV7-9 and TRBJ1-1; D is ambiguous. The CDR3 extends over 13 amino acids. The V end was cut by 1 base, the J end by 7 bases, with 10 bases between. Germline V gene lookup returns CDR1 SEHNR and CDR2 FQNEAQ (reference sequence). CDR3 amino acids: CASSLVNGYEAFF. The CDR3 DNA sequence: TGTGCCAGCAGCTTAGTTAACGGCTATGAAGCTTTCTTT. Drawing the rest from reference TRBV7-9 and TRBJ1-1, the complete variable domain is DTGVSQNPRHKITKRGQNVTFRCDPISEHNRLYWYRQTLGQGPEFLTYFQNEAQLEKSRLLSDRFSAERPKGSFSTLEIQRTEQGDSAMYLCASSLVNGYEAFFGQGTRLTVV.

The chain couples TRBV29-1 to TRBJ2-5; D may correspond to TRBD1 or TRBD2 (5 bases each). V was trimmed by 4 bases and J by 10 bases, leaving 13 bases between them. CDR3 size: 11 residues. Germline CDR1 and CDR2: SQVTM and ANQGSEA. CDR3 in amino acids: CSVGSGAVQYF. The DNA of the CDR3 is TGCAGCGTTGGGTCCGGGGCGGTCCAGTACTTC.

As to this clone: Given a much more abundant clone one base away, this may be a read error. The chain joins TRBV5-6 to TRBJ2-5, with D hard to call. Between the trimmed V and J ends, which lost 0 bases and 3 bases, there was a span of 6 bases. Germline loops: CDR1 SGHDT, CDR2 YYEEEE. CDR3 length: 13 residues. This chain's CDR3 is CASSLDRKETQYF. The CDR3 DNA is TGTGCCAGCAGCTTGGACAGAAAAGAGACCCAGTACTTC.

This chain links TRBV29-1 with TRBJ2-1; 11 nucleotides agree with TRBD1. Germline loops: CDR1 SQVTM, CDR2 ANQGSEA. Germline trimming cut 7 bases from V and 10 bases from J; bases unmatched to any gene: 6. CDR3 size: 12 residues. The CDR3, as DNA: TGCAGCGCGGACAGGGGGCTGGAAGAGCAGTTCTTC. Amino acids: CSADRGLEEQFF.

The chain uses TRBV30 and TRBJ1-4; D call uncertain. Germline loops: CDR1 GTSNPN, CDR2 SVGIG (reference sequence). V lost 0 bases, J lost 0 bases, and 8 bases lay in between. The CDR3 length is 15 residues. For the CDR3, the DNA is TGTGCCTGGAGTGTATTCGGGGCAACTAATGAAAAACTGTTTTTT. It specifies CAWSVFGATNEKLFF.

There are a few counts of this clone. The DNA of the CDR3 is TGTGCCAGCAGCCAAGATTCGGGGGGGCAAGAGACCCAGTACTTC. Amino acids: CASSQDSGGQETQYF. The genes are TRBV4-2 and TRBJ2-5, with 8 bases lining up with TRBD2. From germline, CDR1 is LGHNA and CDR2 YNFKEQ. The CDR3 runs 15 residues. Trimming at V came to 0 bases and at J to 2 bases, leaving 2 bases not matched to a gene.

The CDR3 sequence is CASSLPGFEQYF. CDR3 bases: TGTGCCAGCAGTTTACCAGGGTTCGAGCAGTACTTC. The rearrangement uses TRBV28 and TRBJ2-7; tentatively, D is TRBD1 (5 bases). The CDR3 is made up of 12 amino acids. Germline V lookup: CDR1 MDHEN, CDR2 SYDVKM. Deletions cut 2 bases from V and 6 bases from J, with 8 bases between. The whole variable domain, remainder taken from reference TRBV28 and TRBJ2-7, is DVKVTQSSRYLVKRTGEKVFLECVQDMDHENMFWYRQDPGLGLRLIYFSYDVKMKEKGDIPEGYSVSREKKERFSLILESASTNQTSMYLCASSLPGFEQYFGPGTRLTVT.

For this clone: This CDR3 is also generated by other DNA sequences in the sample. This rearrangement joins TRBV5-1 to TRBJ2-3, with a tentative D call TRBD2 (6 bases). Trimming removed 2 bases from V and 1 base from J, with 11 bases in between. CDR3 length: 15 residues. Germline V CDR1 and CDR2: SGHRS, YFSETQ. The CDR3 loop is CASSFFGGGTDTQYF. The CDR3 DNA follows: TGCGCCAGCAGCTTCTTCGGCGGGGGCACAGATACGCAGTATTTT. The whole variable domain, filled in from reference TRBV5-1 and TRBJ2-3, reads KAGVTQTPRYLIKTRGQQVTLSCSPISGHRSVSWYQQTPGQGLQFLFEYFSETQRNKGNFPGRFSGRQFSNSRSEMNVSTLELGDSALYLCASSFFGGGTDTQYFGPGTRLTVL.

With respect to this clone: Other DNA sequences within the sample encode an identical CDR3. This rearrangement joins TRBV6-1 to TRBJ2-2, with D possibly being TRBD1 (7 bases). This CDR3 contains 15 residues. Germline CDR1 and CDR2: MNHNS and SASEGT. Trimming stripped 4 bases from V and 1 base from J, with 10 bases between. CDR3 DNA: TGTGCCAGCAGTGGGGGGGACAGGAACACCGGGGAGCTGTTTTTT. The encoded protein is CASSGGDRNTGELFF.

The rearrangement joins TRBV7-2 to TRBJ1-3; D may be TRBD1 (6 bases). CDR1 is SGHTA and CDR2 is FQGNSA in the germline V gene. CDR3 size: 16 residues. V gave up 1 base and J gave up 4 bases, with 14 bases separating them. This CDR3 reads CASSLGGTGAGNTIYF. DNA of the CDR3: TGTGCCAGCAGCTTAGGTGGGACGGGGGCCGGAAACACCATATATTTT.

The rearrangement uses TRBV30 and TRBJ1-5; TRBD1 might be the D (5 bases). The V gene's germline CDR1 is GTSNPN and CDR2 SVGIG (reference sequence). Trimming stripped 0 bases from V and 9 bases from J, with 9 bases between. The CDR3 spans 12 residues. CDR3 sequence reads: CAWSVGGGPQHF. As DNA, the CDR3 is TGTGCCTGGAGTGTTGGCGGGGGGCCCCAGCATTTT.